The next 15 T cell receptor beta chains were all read from a single sample in a study of graft-versus-host responses after intestinal transplantation. Repertoires were generated with immunoSEQ multiplex PCR, while TCRdb's copy carries only in-frame clones and drops some. The data show approximately 75,000 clones, with nearly 90% seen just once and less than 5% held by the top ten. Their recognized antigens are unknown. Source: unstimulated CD8+ T cells sorted from spleen or lymph node cells, taken before transplant. These TCRs come from a human donor who was the organ donor for an intestinal transplant.

The V call is TRBV2, the J call TRBJ2-5; TRBD2 agrees at 10 bases. The CDR3 is 16 amino acids. J was trimmed by 4 bases and V by 4 bases; bases with no gene match: 9. Germline V CDR1 and CDR2: SNHLY, FYNNEI. In nucleotides, the CDR3 is TGTGCCAGCAGTGGAGAAGCGGGGGGGTTCGGAGAGACCCAGTACTTC. Translation: CASSGEAGGFGETQYF.

The J gene is TRBJ1-3, the V gene TRBV6-5; no clear D. CDR3 length: 15 residues. Germline CDR1 MNHEY, CDR2 SVGAGI. The V end was cut by 0 bases, the J end by 1 base, with 7 bases between. The CDR3 region has the DNA TGTGCCAGCAGTTACTCTGGAGGGTCTGGAAACACCATATATTTT. As protein: CASSYSGGSGNTIYF.

This sequence joins TRBV2 and TRBJ1-1; D call uncertain. Trimming removed 6 bases from V and 1 base from J, with 9 bases in between. This CDR3 comprises 13 residues. Germline V gene lookup returns CDR1 SNHLY and CDR2 FYNNEI. The CDR3 region has the DNA TGTGCCAGCAGATTTACAGAGAACACTGAAGCTTTCTTT. Amino acids: CASRFTENTEAFF.

The V gene is TRBV11-2, the J gene TRBJ2-3, with 8 bases aligning to TRBD2. Germline V gene lookup returns CDR1 SGHAT and CDR2 FQNNGV. This CDR3 has 14 amino acids. The J segment lost 4 bases and the V segment lost 5 bases, leaving 5 bases of the junction unmatched. The CDR3, as DNA: TGTGCCAGCAGCGAGGGACTAGGCCCAGATACGCAGTATTTT. Translated: CASSEGLGPDTQYF.

J is TRBJ1-5 and V is TRBV7-8; 7 bases line up with TRBD1. The junction had 14 bases not matched to a gene; V was cut back by 6 bases and J by 3 bases. This CDR3 has 17 residues. The germline gives CDR1 SGHVS, CDR2 FQNEAQ. CDR3 residues: CASSFSNRDSFNQPQHF. In DNA form, the CDR3 reads TGTGCCAGCAGTTTTTCGAACCGGGACAGCTTCAATCAGCCCCAGCATTTT.

V and J are TRBV5-4 and TRBJ1-2; D unclear. The germline V gene encodes CDR1 SGHNT and CDR2 YYREEE (reference sequence). Trimming pared 0 bases from V and 4 bases from J, leaving 10 bases between. This CDR3 spans 14 amino acids. DNA for the CDR3: TGTGCCAGCAGCTTGGCGAGGGCGAGCTATGGCTACACCTTC. Protein: CASSLARASYGYTF.

This clone was counted once. This rearrangement joins TRBV4-3 to TRBJ2-2; D is ambiguous. Germline assignment: CDR1 LGHNA and CDR2 YSLEER. The CDR3 extends over 14 amino acids. The germline V and J ends were trimmed by 0 bases and 2 bases, with 4 bases remaining between them. This chain's CDR3 is CASSQDTNTGELFF. DNA of the CDR3: TGCGCCAGCAGCCAAGATACTAACACCGGGGAGCTGTTTTTT.

V and J are TRBV28 and TRBJ1-3; weak D call: TRBD1 (6 bases). The CDR3 has 15 amino acids. CDR1 MDHEN and CDR2 SYDVKM come from the germline V gene. V gave up 6 bases and J gave up 0 bases, with 12 bases separating them. DNA for the CDR3: TGTGCCAGCAGCCTCACAGGGTTCTCTGGAAACACCATATATTTT. This sequence encodes CASSLTGFSGNTIYF.

The rearrangement joins TRBV5-1 to TRBJ1-1; 9 nucleotides align to TRBD1. The V gene end was trimmed by 4 bases and the J gene end by 0 bases; junction bases not matched to a gene: 7. The CDR3 contains 16 residues. Per germline, CDR1 SGHRS and CDR2 YFSETQ. The CDR3 nucleotides are TGCGCCAGCAGCCCCGGAAGACAGGGGGTGAACACTGAAGCTTTCTTT. This translates into CASSPGRQGVNTEAFF.

The chain carries TRBV10-2 and TRBJ2-7; D is ambiguous. The germline V and J ends were trimmed by 4 bases and 2 bases, with 6 bases remaining between them. CDR3 length: 12 residues. Germline-derived CDR1 and CDR2 are WSHSY and SAAADI. CDR3 region: CASSAGPYEQYV. The CDR3 DNA follows: TGCGCCAGCAGTGCTGGGCCCTACGAGCAGTACGTC.

This sequence joins TRBV9 and TRBJ1-1; 7 bases map to TRBD1. This CDR3 is 17 amino acids long. V gave up 0 bases and J gave up 0 bases; unmatched junction bases: 8. Germline loops: CDR1 SGDLS, CDR2 YYNGEE. CDR3 region: CASSVASPTGMNTEAFF. The CDR3 nucleotides are TGTGCCAGCAGCGTAGCCTCCCCGACAGGGATGAACACTGAAGCTTTCTTT.

The J gene is TRBJ1-1, the V gene TRBV11-2; possibly TRBD1 for D (6 bases). This CDR3 has 12 amino acids. Germline values: CDR1 SGHAT, CDR2 FQNNGV. V was cut by 6 bases and J by 9 bases, with 14 bases left in between. CDR3 protein: CASSFAGTQAFF. In nucleotides, the CDR3 is TGTGCCAGCAGTTTCGCCGGGACACAAGCTTTCTTT.

The chain is built from TRBV6-1 and TRBJ1-3; no firm D call. This CDR3 comprises 15 residues. Germline V CDR1 and CDR2: MNHNS, SASEGT. Trimming removed 6 bases from V and 1 base from J, with 13 bases in between. The CDR3 loop reads CASRTSGDSGNTIYF. CDR3 bases: TGTGCCAGCAGGACTAGCGGGGATTCTGGAAACACCATATATTTT.

The rearrangement links TRBV6-1 to TRBJ1-1; no reliable D call. There are 15 residues in the CDR3. Germline CDR1 is MNHNS and CDR2 is SASEGT. Trimming shortened V by 4 bases and J by 0 bases, and 12 bases separated the two germline ends. CDR3 sequence reads: CASSAGRNMNTEAFF. The CDR3 DNA is TGTGCCAGCAGTGCGGGGAGGAACATGAACACTGAAGCTTTCTTT.

The chain joins TRBV7-3 to TRBJ2-4; no clear D. Germline V gene data show CDR1 as SGHTA and CDR2 as FQGTGA. Trimming pared 8 bases from V and 1 base from J, leaving 12 bases between. This CDR3 has 14 residues. The CDR3 is CASALGGAKNIQYF. The CDR3 DNA reads TGTGCCAGCGCCCTTGGCGGCGCCAAAAACATTCAGTACTTC.